The next 23 T cell receptor beta chains were all read from a single sample in a study of CD8 T cells in Susac syndrome (dated by TCRdb to about 2019). The library came from the immunoSEQ multiplex PCR assay. RNA was extracted using the RNeasy kit, and roughly 0.5 to 1 ug of the RNA was reverse transcribed with random hexamers. The public reads were reprocessed in TCRdb via fastp at Q25 and MiXCR, keeping in-frame beta chains. For every CDR3 protein sequence, its rows merge into one entry that carries the most common genes and DNA. The sample table contains under 550,000 distinct CDR3 sequences; only one count was recorded for about 85% of them. The ten largest clones capture roughly 0.1% of the sample. Sequencing was carried out using CD8+ T cells from PBMCs. Receptor source: a human donor with multiple sclerosis.

The genes are TRBV5-1 and TRBJ2-3, with 8 bases identical to TRBD2. CDR1 is SGHRS and CDR2 is YFSETQ in the germline V gene. V lost 4 bases and J lost 6; bases outside the gene matches: 10. This CDR3 is 15 amino acids long. CDR3 amino acids: CASSLEAGGWDTQYF. The CDR3 nucleotides are TGCGCCAGCAGCCTAGAGGCGGGGGGCTGGGATACGCAGTATTTT.

This rearrangement joins TRBV4-1 to TRBJ2-7; no clear D gene. The germline V and J ends were trimmed by 0 bases and 5 bases, with 11 bases remaining between them. The CDR3 covers 14 residues. Germline CDR1 reads MGHRA; CDR2 reads YSYEKL. CDR3 loop: CASSQERFVHEQYF. CDR3 DNA sequence: TGCGCCAGCAGCCAAGAGAGGTTTGTCCACGAGCAGTACTTC.

CDR3 protein: CASSPVARSEQYF. CDR3 bases: TGCGCCAGCAGCCCGGTGGCCCGAAGCGAGCAGTACTTC. The rearrangement joins TRBV10-1 to TRBJ2-7; D gene uncertain. The CDR3 is made up of 13 amino acids. The V and J ends lost 6 bases and 6 bases respectively, with 15 bases between them. Germline assignment: CDR1 WNHNN and CDR2 SYGVQD (reference sequence).

This sequence joins TRBV5-6 and TRBJ2-7; TRBD2 is a possible D gene (5 bases). Germline loops: CDR1 SGHDT, CDR2 YYEEEE. Trimming pared 4 bases from V and 7 bases from J, leaving 15 bases between. The CDR3 length is 13 residues. CDR3 sequence reads: CASSPTRSGEQYF. In DNA form, the CDR3 reads TGTGCCAGCAGCCCGACACGGTCGGGGGAGCAGTACTTC.

This chain joins TRBV6-1 and TRBJ2-3; 14 bases fit TRBD2. Germline lookup yields CDR1 MNHNS and CDR2 SASEGT. There are 17 residues in the CDR3. V shed 6 bases and J 4 bases; nucleotides not matched to a gene: 9. CDR3 sequence (DNA): TGTGCCAGCAGGAGACTAGCGGGGGGGCCATGGGCAGATACGCAGTATTTT. This gives the protein CASRRLAGGPWADTQYF.

This chain links TRBV4-1 with TRBJ2-5; 10 nucleotides match TRBD2. Germline-derived CDR1 and CDR2 are MGHRA and YSYEKL. Trimming cost V 2 bases and J 4 bases; bases outside gene matches: 4. The CDR3 is made up of 15 amino acids. CDR3 protein: CASSQWLAGGETQYF. Here the CDR3 DNA reads TGCGCCAGCAGCCAATGGTTAGCGGGGGGAGAGACCCAGTACTTC.

This clonotype was observed a single time. The DNA for the CDR3 is TGTGCCAGCAGTTTTGACAGACCGAACACCGGGGAGCTGTTTTTT. The encoded protein is CASSFDRPNTGELFF. The V call is TRBV6-1, the J call TRBJ2-2; maybe TRBD1 (5 bases). The CDR3 is 15 residues long. Germline CDR1 is MNHNS and CDR2 is SASEGT. Trimming removed 5 bases at V and 0 bases at J, with 10 bases between.

This chain links TRBV5-1 with TRBJ1-1; D gene uncertain. CDR3 length: 13 amino acids. Germline loops: CDR1 SGHRS, CDR2 YFSETQ. V lost 2 bases and J 3 bases, leaving 8 bases between the germline ends. The CDR3 sequence is CASSFREDTEAFF. The CDR3 region has the DNA TGCGCCAGCAGCTTCCGGGAGGACACTGAAGCTTTCTTT.

The chain combines TRBV6-1 with TRBJ2-2; D may be TRBD1 (6 bases). There are 15 residues in the CDR3. Trimming stripped 7 bases from V and 7 bases from J, with 19 bases between. Looked up from germline, CDR1 is MNHNS and CDR2 is SASEGT. In DNA form, the CDR3 reads TGTGCCAGCATAACGTCAGGGGCGGGTATCGGGGAGCTGTTTTTT. Its protein is CASITSGAGIGELFF.

The chain couples TRBV7-2 to TRBJ2-7, with D unresolved. The germline gives CDR1 SGHTA, CDR2 FQGNSA. Trimming stripped 8 bases from V and 4 bases from J, with 9 bases between. This CDR3 region has 11 residues. The chain's CDR3 is CASGDGYEQYF. CDR3 coding DNA: TGTGCCAGCGGAGACGGGTACGAGCAGTACTTC. Supplemented by reference TRBV7-2 and TRBJ2-7, the full variable domain reads GAGVSQSPSNKVTEKGKDVELRCDPISGHTALYWYRQSLGQGLEFLIYFQGNSAPDKSGLPSDRFSAERTGGSVSTLTIQRTQQEDSAVYLCASGDGYEQYFGPGTRLTVT.

The chain combines TRBV2 with TRBJ1-3; a weak D match, TRBD1 (5 bases). Germline values: CDR1 SNHLY, CDR2 FYNNEI. V lost 3 bases and J lost 0, with 9 bases in between. The CDR3 totals 15 residues. CDR3 DNA sequence: TGTGCCAGCAGTGAGGGGGATTACTCTGGAAACACCATATATTTT. Translation: CASSEGDYSGNTIYF.

As to this clonotype: The junction does not match germline at one end; this may be a read error. The chain is built from TRBV27 and TRBJ1-1, with D possibly matching TRBD1 (5 bases). Germline lookup yields CDR1 MNHEY and CDR2 SMNVEV (reference sequence). CDR3 length: 15 residues. The CDR3 DNA follows: TGTGCCAGCAGGAGCACCGGGACCCCCAACACTGGAGCTTTCTTT. The encoded protein is CASRSTGTPNTGAFF.

This clonotype has only one observation. The chain employs TRBV12-3 or TRBV12-4 and TRBJ1-2; possible D gene TRBD1, 5 bases. Trimming pared 7 bases from V and 0 bases from J, leaving 18 bases between. There are 16 residues in the CDR3. The CDR3 region is CASKYSGGGANYGYTF. The DNA of the CDR3 is TGTGCCAGCAAGTACAGCGGGGGGGGAGCTAACTATGGCTACACCTTC.

This chain joins TRBV7-9 and TRBJ2-3; TRBD1 matches at 7 bases. J lost 2 bases, V lost 6 bases, and 8 bases had no gene match. Per the germline V gene, CDR1 is SEHNR and CDR2 is FQNEAQ (reference sequence). The CDR3 has 15 residues. This CDR3 reads CASRTGDTYTDTQYF. The CDR3 coding sequence is TGTGCCAGCAGAACAGGGGATACTTACACAGATACGCAGTATTTT.

The chain employs TRBV6-1 and TRBJ2-7, with D possibly TRBD2 on 6 matching bases. Trimming left V 2 bases short and J 3 bases short, with 17 bases between. Germline V gives CDR1 MNHNS, CDR2 SASEGT. The CDR3 extends over 16 amino acids. Here the CDR3 reads CASSESSIAVDYEQYF. The CDR3 nucleotides read TGTGCCAGCAGTGAATCATCAATAGCGGTGGACTACGAGCAGTACTTC.

This clonotype was recorded only once. The chain carries TRBV5-1 and TRBJ1-1, with TRBD1 identical over 8 bases. The CDR3 length is 16 residues. The ends lost 5 bases at V and 3 bases at J; junction bases unmatched: 12. Germline V gene data show CDR1 as SGHRS and CDR2 as YFSETQ. CDR3 sequence reads: CASSFSWATGDTEAFF. The CDR3 bases are TGCGCCAGCAGTTTCTCCTGGGCGACAGGGGACACTGAAGCTTTCTTT.

The V call is TRBV6-5, the J call TRBJ1-1, with D unclear. The V gene's germline CDR1 is MNHEY and CDR2 SVGAGI. Trimming shortened V by 5 bases and J by 6 bases, and 10 bases separated the two germline ends. The CDR3 runs 12 residues. The chain's CDR3 is CASSQSGSEAFF. CDR3 nucleotide sequence: TGTGCCAGCAGTCAATCGGGATCTGAAGCTTTCTTT.

The chain employs TRBV4-1 and TRBJ2-7; 12 nucleotides align to TRBD2. Unmatched junction bases numbered 8, after V lost 1 base and J lost 4 bases. The length of the CDR3 is 17 residues. From germline, CDR1 is MGHRA and CDR2 YSYEKL. The CDR3 coding sequence is TGCGCCAGCAGCCAAGGGCTTCTAGCGGGAGGGGGGTACGAGCAGTACTTC. The encoded protein is CASSQGLLAGGGYEQYF.

The rearrangement links TRBV5-6 to TRBJ1-1; 12 bases are shared with TRBD1. This CDR3 contains 17 residues. V shed 1 base, J shed 7 bases, and the junction held 11 bases outside the gene matches. Germline values: CDR1 SGHDT, CDR2 YYEEEE. The CDR3 spells CASSLTPGQGAGDEAFF. CDR3 in DNA: TGTGCCAGCAGCTTGACTCCGGGACAGGGGGCAGGAGATGAAGCTTTCTTT.

V is TRBV5-4 and J is TRBJ2-7; D is unclear. Germline V gives CDR1 SGHNT, CDR2 YYREEE (reference sequence). The CDR3 consists of 11 residues. V gave up 4 bases and J gave up 5 bases, with 7 bases separating them. The CDR3 DNA is TGTGCCAGCAGCCGGGCTGACGAGCAGTACTTC. It translates to CASSRADEQYF.

The gene calls are TRBV5-6 and TRBJ2-3; unclear D gene. Germline loops: CDR1 SGHDT, CDR2 YYEEEE. The ends were cut back, 2 bases at V and 9 bases at J, with 16 bases in the middle. The CDR3 contains 14 residues. The CDR3 region has the DNA TGTGCCAGCAGCTTAGGGAAGACCTTGCACACGCAGTATTTT. Translated: CASSLGKTLHTQYF.

The chain links TRBV2 to TRBJ2-2; D may match TRBD1 or TRBD2 (5 bases each). CDR3 length equals 14 residues. Trimming removed 6 bases from V and 6 bases from J, with 14 bases in between. Germline assignment: CDR1 SNHLY and CDR2 FYNNEI. CDR3 nucleotide sequence: TGTGCCAGCAGGCCAACCGAGGGGTCCGGGGAGCTGTTTTTT. Its translation is CASRPTEGSGELFF.

V and J are TRBV6-1 and TRBJ2-7; 8 nucleotides align to TRBD1. V lost 5 bases, J lost 2 bases, and 14 bases stayed unmatched. Germline V lookup: CDR1 MNHNS, CDR2 SASEGT. The CDR3 sequence is 17 residues long. This CDR3 reads CASSQVPGGDHPYEQYF. In DNA form, the CDR3 reads TGTGCCAGCAGTCAGGTACCAGGGGGCGACCACCCCTACGAGCAGTACTTC.